This TCR beta chain appears in the sequencing data of a study of cytomegalovirus exposure and HLA in healthy donors (TCRdb year 2017). Context from the whole study: An earlier analysis of 550 to 700 of the donors reported about 290 Gb of sequence data and 100 million to 130 million unique TCR beta sequences from some 180 million T cells. Class I and class II HLA loci were covered by the typing at four-digit resolution. Using immunosequencing, the study profiled T cell repertoires from fewer than 700 subjects and related those repertoires to cytomegalovirus serostatus. Besides the first cohort of roughly 640 subjects, a separate validation cohort made up of 120 different subjects was used. Donor age, sex, ethnicity and CMV serostatus were compiled together with the repertoire data. Rather than drawing on any new phenotypic data, the later analysis identified candidate immune exposures from TCR beta sequences and the way those sequences occurred across donors. Among roughly 400 genotyped donors of the cohort, an average of approximately 240,000 unique TCR beta nucleotide sequences was sequenced per donor, of which about 19% were non-productive. Roughly five DR-DQ haplotypes were handled as single units for association and clustering because linkage in the cohort was strong. The study aimed to test whether signatures of past pathogen exposure could be identified by cataloging public T cell receptors. In a later genetic analysis, genome-wide SNP genotypes for about 65% of the roughly 700 donors were used, and that subset was treated as a discovery cohort. A later analysis re-analyzed previously published TCR beta repertoires from several hundred donors and added high-resolution HLA genotyping to study TCR occurrence patterns. To decide whether each TCR beta V gene segment behaved as functional or pseudogenic, an earlier analysis of fewer than 750 of the donors relied on high-throughput TCR beta sequencing. Among the roughly 390 genotyped donors, around 81% belonged to the genetic ancestry cluster associated with self-reported Caucasian donors. About 300 gigabases of sequencing data and some 85 million unique TCR sequences were included in an early release covering roughly 600 HLA-typed donors. All discovery cohort repertoires had been generated using a single sequencing platform. The study combined high-throughput TCR immunosequencing, statistical association of individual TCRs with disease status, and machine learning to predict cytomegalovirus infection status. The number of typed donors differed by locus: about 620-630 for A, B, C, DRB1 and DQB1; approximately 520 for DQA1; some 610 for DPA1; and 450 to 480 for DPB1. Broader findings and caveats from the paper: While some public TCRs were present in many individuals, most TCR sequences turned up only very rarely across donors. When HLA alleles, especially DR and DQ, strongly co-occurred, TCR associations were difficult to assign to individual alleles. In both the original and validation cohorts, the classifier was reported to diagnose cytomegalovirus status with high specificity and sensitivity. The 87-base-pair reads could not distinguish some IMGT-functional V segments, including TRBV6-2 and TRBV6-3, so those segments were excluded. According to the authors, the approach could potentially be generalized to other disease states and immunological phenotypes. In an earlier analysis of some 500 of the donors, most TCR beta V segments were observed in productive rearrangements about 87% or about 30% of the time, broadly matching IMGT annotations. In a later genetic analysis, fewer N-insertions in productive TCRs were reported among donors in an Asian-associated ancestry cluster than the approximately 630-donor mean. HLA typing was unavailable for some donors at each locus, so association tests used only the typed subset. This cohort had only TCR beta chains sequenced, and the lack of alpha or paired-chain data limited which features could be detected. A later analysis found that HLA-associated TCR beta chains were more clonally expanded and had lower generation probabilities than equally common non-associated chains. A total of 150 or so TCR beta chains were listed by the study as associated with cytomegalovirus. In a later analysis, most CMV-associated TCR beta chains were found to appear HLA-restricted, with HLA associations seemingly driven largely by CMV exposure. For the cohort, immune exposure information was limited to CMV serostatus. A cluster of highly shared sequence variants was judged likely to represent a technical artifact of the sequencing pipeline. In a later genetic analysis, a missense DCLRE1C variant was associated with V-gene and J-gene trimming of TCR beta chains, and the association was replicated in an independent cohort. In vitro tests confirmed that a few of the cytomegalovirus-associated TCR beta chains recognize cytomegalovirus antigens. A further reported finding was that TCR beta sequences accurately predicted the HLA-A and HLA-B alleles for most subjects in the first cohort. A later analysis found that TCR association rates varied across HLA loci, with DRB1 alleles showing the most associated TCRs and HLA-C alleles the fewest. According to a later analysis, parvovirus B19, influenza, CMV and Epstein-Barr virus appeared linked to several top co-occurrence clusters. In a later analysis, about 16,000 TCR beta sequences were associated with specific HLA alleles at a false discovery rate of 0.05. The presence/absence analyses assumed that sequencing depth was roughly uniform across donors, and that assumption may not be true. The earlier analysis of nearly 600 of the donors excluded fewer than 20 rarely observed V segments, including chromosome 9 orphons, because counts were too low. Linkage disequilibrium might explain the correlated functional status among segregating V segments, but an unknown experimental factor could not be ruled out.

Libraries were built with the immunoSEQ multiplex PCR assay. For the multiplex PCR, a mixture combining 60 forward primers for TCR Vbeta segments and 13 reverse primers for TCR Jbeta segments was used. The CDR3 region of rearranged TCR beta genes was amplified from genomic DNA by a multiplex PCR assay. Amplified TCR beta libraries were sequenced as 87-base-pair reads on the Illumina HiSeq System. Processing in the source paper ran as follows. In a later analysis, roughly 80 million unique TCR beta chains were counted across the approximately 640 repertoires, and about 9.9 million of these chains were shared by at least two donors. To remove PCR and sequencing errors, raw reads were error-corrected and collapsed into unique sequences using a nearest-neighbor algorithm that merged closely related sequences. CDR3 sequences were aligned to IMGT reference sequences to assign V, D and J gene segments. For a sequence to be retained, a match of at least six nucleotides was required to both a V gene segment and a J gene segment. A rearrangement counted as productive if the CDR3 had no stop codons and remained in frame with V and J, and every other rearrangement counted as non-productive. Following IMGT convention, CDR3 was defined as the stretch from the second conserved V-encoded cysteine to the conserved J-encoded phenylalanine. Sequences without an unambiguous match to a single V gene segment were excluded from the earlier analysis of approximately 560 of the donors. In an earlier analysis of roughly 500 of the donors, V segments were called functional above 56.7% productive rearrangements and were called segregating when the between-donor standard deviation exceeded 5%. To diagnose cytomegalovirus status from the catalog of TCR beta chain sequences, a statistical classification framework was built. In a later analysis, V and J genes were assigned by comparing TCR nucleotide sequences against IMGT/GENE-DB human TR gene sequences. In a later analysis, CDR3 sequences and most-parsimonious VDJ recombination scenarios were assigned using the TCRdist pipeline. A later analysis defined each TCR beta chain by its CDR3 amino acid sequence plus V-gene family, and excluded reads lacking a unique V-gene family. As a way to deal with suspected cross-contamination and a sequencing artifact, a later analysis dropped over 550 nucleotide sequences that were highly shared and had low generation probability. A later analysis calculated a clonal expansion index for each public chain from normalized within-repertoire ranks of inferred template counts. In a later analysis, generation probabilities were computed using a VDJ recombination model fitted to out-of-frame rearrangements, and the results were checked against IGoR. Hypergeometric tests were used in a later analysis to score TCR-TCR, TCR-HLA and TCR-CMV co-occurrence, with a repertoire-size bias correction applied to the TCR pairs. To estimate false discovery rates, a later analysis permuted the HLA or CMV assignments 20 times. A later analysis grouped co-occurring TCRs with DBSCAN, adding TCRdist sequence similarity when clustering within HLA-allele-positive subsets. Repertoires with fewer than 30,000 or more than 120,000 public chains, plus five repertoires with anomalous nucleotide sharing, were excluded from co-occurrence clustering. The table was pulled from immuneACCESS by TCRdb, which kept in-frame rearrangements only. Such tables lose some clones; where checked, under half of the loss comes from unresolved V genes, and the rest has no known cause. Clone size and the V and J calls come from that table; the DNA yielded D and trimming. The table for this sample lists about 75,000 clones; 70% to 85% of them were counted only once. The biggest ten clones account for approximately 20% of the sample.

V has 8 bases trimmed and J has 2 bases trimmed; junction bases matching no gene number 5. Via the germline V gene, CDR1 is SNHLY and CDR2 FYNNEI. Taken from cysteine to phenylalanine, the CDR3 has 15 residues. Only CDR3 DNA remains: 45 bases, in frame from the first base. Concerning this clone itself: Its specific antigen is unknown. Base qualities are not at hand, and no much larger clone is one base apart.

The cohort was made up of about 610 healthy bone marrow donors. At the time of sampling, every cohort member was nominally healthy, though immune exposures that went unrecorded were likely present. The donor tested CMV seropositive and was one of the 289 seropositive cohort members. Each donor provided a peripheral blood sample, and peripheral blood mononuclear cells were used for TCR beta sequencing. Genomic DNA extraction from the blood cell samples was performed with the Qiagen DNeasy Blood Extraction Kit. The V and J segments used are TRBV2 and TRBJ2-3; 12 bases in between match TRBD2. The material sequenced was PBMCs. The source is a man between 65 and 85 years old in good health and CMV-seropositive. The CDR3 has the sequence CASLRTSGDTDTQYF. The DNA sequence is given as TGTGCCAGCCTACGGACTAGCGGGGACACAGATACGCAGTATTTT.